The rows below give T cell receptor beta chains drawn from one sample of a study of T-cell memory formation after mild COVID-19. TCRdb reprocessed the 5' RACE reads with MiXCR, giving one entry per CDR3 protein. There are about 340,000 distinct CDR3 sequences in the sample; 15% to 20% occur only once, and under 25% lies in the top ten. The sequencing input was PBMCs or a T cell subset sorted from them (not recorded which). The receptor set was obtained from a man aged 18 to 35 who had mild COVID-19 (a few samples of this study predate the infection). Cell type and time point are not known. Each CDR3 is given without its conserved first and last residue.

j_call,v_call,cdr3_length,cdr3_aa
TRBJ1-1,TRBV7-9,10,ASSLAAAEAF
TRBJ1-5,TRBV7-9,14,ASSGRTGLHNQPQH
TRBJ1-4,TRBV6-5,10,ASRPNWGKLF
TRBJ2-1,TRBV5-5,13,ASSLIWSSYNEQF
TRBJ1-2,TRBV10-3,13,AISERGPANYGYT
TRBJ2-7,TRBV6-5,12,ASSYLRSSYEQY
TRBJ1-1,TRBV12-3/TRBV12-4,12,ASRFRSPNTEAF
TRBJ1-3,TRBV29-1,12,SVDQGIGGNTIY
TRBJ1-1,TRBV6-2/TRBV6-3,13,ASSSLTVKNYEAF
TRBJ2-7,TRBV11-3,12,ASSSDNDLYEQY
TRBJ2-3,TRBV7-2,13,ASSFVGAVTDTQY
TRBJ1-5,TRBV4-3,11,ASSRTGGQPQH
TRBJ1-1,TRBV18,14,ASSPPKTTAYTEAF
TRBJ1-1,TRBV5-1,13,ASSSTGGGNTEAF
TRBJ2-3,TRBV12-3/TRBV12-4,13,ASSLPGVRTDTQY
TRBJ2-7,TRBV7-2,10,ASRSRSGEQY
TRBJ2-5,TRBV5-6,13,ASSRDRGYLETQY
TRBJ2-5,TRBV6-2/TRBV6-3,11,ASSYDQPGTQY
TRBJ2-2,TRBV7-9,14,ASSPRGWPNTGELF
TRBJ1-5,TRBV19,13,ASRPWTGGEQPQH
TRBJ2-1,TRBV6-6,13,ASRRLAGGNNEQF
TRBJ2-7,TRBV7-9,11,ASSPGQNYEQY
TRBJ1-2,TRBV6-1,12,ASSSQGSYYGYT
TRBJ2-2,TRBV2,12,ASSEWRGTGELF
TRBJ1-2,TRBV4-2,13,ASSQVGTDLHSYT
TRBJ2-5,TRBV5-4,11,ASSLQQGETQY
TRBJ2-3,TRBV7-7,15,ASSPGALAGPTDTQY
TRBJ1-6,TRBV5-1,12,ASSVDGDNSPLH
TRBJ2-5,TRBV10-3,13,ATRTSGGPQETQY
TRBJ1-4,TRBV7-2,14,ASSRSRGSANEKLF
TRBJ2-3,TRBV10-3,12,AINSKGGTDTQY
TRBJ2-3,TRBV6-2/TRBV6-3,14,ASSKNSGGRTDTQY
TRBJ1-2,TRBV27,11,ASSPSTGIGYT
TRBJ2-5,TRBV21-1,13,ASSKEGSGEETQY
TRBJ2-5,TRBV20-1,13,SAWTGASDSETQY
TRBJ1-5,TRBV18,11,ASRPQETQPQH
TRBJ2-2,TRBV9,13,ASSERQGPAGELF
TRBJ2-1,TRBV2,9,ASIIGGEQF
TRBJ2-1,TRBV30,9,AWSEFYEQF
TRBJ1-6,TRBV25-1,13,ASSELRGAGSPLH
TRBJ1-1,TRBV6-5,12,ASSSQGAGNEAF
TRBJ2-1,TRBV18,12,ASSLAGQDNEQF
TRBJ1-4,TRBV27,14,ASSFSGRGGGEKLF
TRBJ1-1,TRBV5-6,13,ASSLVGTGGAEAF
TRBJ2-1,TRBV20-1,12,SARLLVGYNEQF